These 17 T cell receptor beta chains came from one sample sequenced in a study of T cell responses to AZD1222 COVID-19 vaccine. Method: immunoSEQ multiplex PCR; TCRdb's copy keeps in-frame clones and lacks some. The data hold tens of thousands of clones, with more than 85% observed a single time. The sample here was peripheral blood, taken 28 days after the second AZD1222 dose. The receptor set was obtained from an adult who received the AZD1222 COVID-19 vaccine.

The chain uses TRBV24-1 and TRBJ2-1, with D perhaps assigned TRBD1 or TRBD2 (5 bases each). Trimming stripped 8 bases from V and 10 bases from J, with 14 bases between. The V gene's germline CDR1 is KGHDR and CDR2 SFDVKD. The CDR3 has 12 residues. CDR3 coding DNA: TGTGCCACCAAAGGGGAGCTAAGGGAGCAGTTCTTC. Translated, it gives CATKGELREQFF.

The chain is built from TRBV11-2 and TRBJ2-5, with D hard to call. This CDR3 has 14 amino acids. CDR1 and CDR2 (germline): SGHAT, FQNNGV. Trimming stripped 2 bases from V and 3 bases from J, with 10 bases between. The CDR3 protein is CASSLMTSEETQYF. The CDR3 DNA sequence: TGTGCCAGCAGCTTAATGACTTCTGAAGAGACCCAGTACTTC.

This clone was found a few times. The V call is TRBV7-9, the J call TRBJ1-1; possible D gene TRBD1, 5 bases. The V and J ends lost 5 bases and 6 bases respectively, with 13 bases between them. The V gene's germline CDR1 is SEHNR and CDR2 FQNEAQ (reference sequence). The CDR3 length is 13 residues. The CDR3 DNA is TGTGCCAGCAGCCCCAGGGTCGTCGCTGAAGCTTTCTTT. This sequence encodes CASSPRVVAEAFF.

The V and J genes are TRBV25-1 and TRBJ1-5; D gene uncertain. In germline, CDR1 is MGHDK, CDR2 SYGVNS. Trimming left V 5 bases short and J 2 bases short, with 10 bases between. The CDR3 extends over 14 amino acids. The CDR3 DNA is TGTGCCAGCAGTTCTAGTGGGGGCAATCAGCCCCAGCATTTT. Its translation: CASSSSGGNQPQHF.

The chain uses TRBV11-3 and TRBJ2-5; 7 bases are a match to TRBD1. This CDR3 has 15 amino acids. CDR1 is SGHNT and CDR2 is YENEEA in the germline V gene. V lost 5 bases, J lost 3 bases, and 9 bases stayed unmatched. In DNA form, the CDR3 reads TGTGCCAGCAGCCCGGGCCGGGACAGTAAAGAGACCCAGTACTTC. The encoded protein is CASSPGRDSKETQYF.

The gene calls are TRBV7-3 and TRBJ1-1; D might be TRBD1 (5 bases). The CDR3 is 13 residues long. CDR1 and CDR2 (germline): SGHTA, FQGTGA. V dropped 5 bases and J dropped 6 bases, with 13 bases sitting between them. This chain's CDR3 is CASSPSRDSEAFF. CDR3 nucleotide sequence: TGTGCCAGCAGCCCTAGTCGGGACTCTGAAGCTTTCTTT. The entire variable domain, with the rest obtained from reference TRBV7-3 and TRBJ1-1, is as follows: GAGVSQTPSNKVTEKGKYVELRCDPISGHTALYWYRQSLGQGPEFLIYFQGTGAADDSGLPNDRFFAVRPEGSVSTLKIQRTERGDSAVYLCASSPSRDSEAFFGQGTRLTVV.

This chain joins TRBV5-1 and TRBJ1-4, with D maybe TRBD1 (5 bases). Trimming took 4 bases from V and 8 from J, leaving 15 bases between them. The CDR3 sequence is 14 residues long. Germline V gene sequence: CDR1 SGHRS, CDR2 YFSETQ. This CDR3 reads CASSPRVYEEKLFF. In nucleotides, the CDR3 is TGCGCCAGCAGCCCCAGGGTATATGAGGAAAAACTGTTTTTT.

This clone was seen only a few times. This chain uses TRBV7-9 with TRBJ2-2; D is unresolved. This CDR3 contains 16 residues. Germline V lookup: CDR1 SEHNR, CDR2 FQNEAQ (reference sequence). Trimming took 2 bases from V and 6 from J, leaving 16 bases between them. The CDR3 coding sequence is TGTGCCAGCAGCTTAACTCCGCAGTTGGCGGCCGGGGAGCTGTTTTTT. Translation gives CASSLTPQLAAGELFF.

The chain has TRBV7-8 and TRBJ2-7, with 8 bases fitting TRBD2. The CDR3 is 17 amino acids. J lost 2 bases, V lost 3 bases, and 12 bases had no gene match. The V gene's germline CDR1 is SGHVS and CDR2 FQNEAQ. The CDR3 bases are TGTGCCAGCAGCTTCAGAACGAGGCGGGAGGTTACCTACGAGCAGTACTTC. Translated, it gives CASSFRTRREVTYEQYF. Drawing the rest from reference TRBV7-8 and TRBJ2-7, the complete variable domain is GAGVSQSPRYKVAKRGQDVALRCDPISGHVSLFWYQQALGQGPEFLTYFQNEAQLDKSGLPSDRFFAERPEGSVSTLKIQRTQQEDSAVYLCASSFRTRREVTYEQYFGPGTRLTVT.

The chain recombines TRBV11-2 with TRBJ2-3, with TRBD1 matching over 7 bases. The germline CDR1 and CDR2 sequences are SGHAT and FQNNGV. With V trimmed by 5 bases and J by 3 bases, 8 bases remained unmatched. There are 15 residues in the CDR3. The CDR3 DNA is TGTGCCAGCAGCCGGACAGGCATATTGACAGATACGCAGTATTTT. This codes for CASSRTGILTDTQYF.

The V call is TRBV6-5, the J call TRBJ1-1; the D is unclear. The CDR3 runs 14 residues. V dropped 6 bases and J dropped 5 bases, with 16 bases sitting between them. The V gene's germline CDR1 is MNHEY and CDR2 SVGAGI. This CDR3 reads CASRLFGSRTEAFF. As DNA, the CDR3 is TGTGCCAGCAGATTATTCGGAAGTCGGACTGAAGCTTTCTTT.

The chain carries TRBV5-4 and TRBJ2-7; D might be TRBD1 (5 bases). Trimming left V 3 bases short and J 9 bases short, with 16 bases between. Germline CDR1 is SGHNT and CDR2 is YYREEE (reference sequence). The CDR3 covers 13 residues. CDR3 in DNA: TGTGCCAGCAGCTCTCAGGGCGAACACGTGCAGTACTTC. This gives the protein CASSSQGEHVQYF. Variable domain in full (rest from reference TRBV5-4 and TRBJ2-7): ETGVTQSPTHLIKTRGQQVTLRCSSQSGHNTVSWYQQALGQGPQFIFQYYREEENGRGNFPPRFSGLQFPNYSSELNVNALELDDSALYLCASSSQGEHVQYFGPGTRLTVT.

Concerning this clone itself: A read error may produce the germline difference seen at one junction end. This chain connects TRBV10-3 to TRBJ1-1, with TRBD1 identical over 7 bases. This CDR3 comprises 14 residues. Germline V CDR1 and CDR2: ENHRY, SYGVKD. The CDR3 nucleotides are TGTGCCACCAGTTTGTCAGGGGGTCAGACTGAAGCTTTCTTT. Its translation is CATSLSGGQTEAFF.

The gene calls are TRBV28 and TRBJ2-5; 7 bases fit TRBD1. The CDR3 extends over 13 amino acids. Germline V CDR1 and CDR2: MDHEN, SYDVKM. The V gene end was trimmed by 7 bases and the J gene end by 5 bases; junction bases not matched to a gene: 7. The CDR3, as DNA: TGTGCCAGCACCCTCGGGACAGCGGAGACCCAGTACTTC. Translation: CASTLGTAETQYF. Drawing the rest from reference TRBV28 and TRBJ2-5, the complete variable domain is DVKVTQSSRYLVKRTGEKVFLECVQDMDHENMFWYRQDPGLGLRLIYFSYDVKMKEKGDIPEGYSVSREKKERFSLILESASTNQTSMYLCASTLGTAETQYFGPGTRLLVL.

J is TRBJ1-2 and V is TRBV6-1; D is uncertain. Trimming shortened V by 2 bases and J by 5 bases, and 6 bases separated the two germline ends. This CDR3 is built from 12 residues. Germline CDR1 MNHNS, CDR2 SASEGT. The CDR3 sequence is CASSEPVYGYTF. Here the CDR3 DNA reads TGTGCCAGCAGTGAACCGGTGTATGGCTACACCTTC.

The chain carries TRBV7-2 and TRBJ2-3; possible D gene TRBD2, 6 bases. Germline V gene sequence: CDR1 SGHTA, CDR2 FQGNSA. The CDR3 covers 15 residues. Trimming pared 2 bases from V and 4 bases from J, leaving 13 bases between. The CDR3 coding sequence is TGTGCCAGCAGCTTATCGGAGGTAGCGGCAGATACGCAGTATTTT. Protein: CASSLSEVAADTQYF.

The genes are TRBV28 and TRBJ1-1; 9 bases are a match to TRBD1. V trimming: 3 bases; J trimming: 4 bases; junction bases outside the gene matches: 6. Germline V lookup: CDR1 MDHEN, CDR2 SYDVKM. The CDR3 has 15 amino acids. As DNA, the CDR3 is TGTGCCAGCAGTTTGCCGACAGGGGGGGCCACTGAAGCTTTCTTT. The encoded protein is CASSLPTGGATEAFF.